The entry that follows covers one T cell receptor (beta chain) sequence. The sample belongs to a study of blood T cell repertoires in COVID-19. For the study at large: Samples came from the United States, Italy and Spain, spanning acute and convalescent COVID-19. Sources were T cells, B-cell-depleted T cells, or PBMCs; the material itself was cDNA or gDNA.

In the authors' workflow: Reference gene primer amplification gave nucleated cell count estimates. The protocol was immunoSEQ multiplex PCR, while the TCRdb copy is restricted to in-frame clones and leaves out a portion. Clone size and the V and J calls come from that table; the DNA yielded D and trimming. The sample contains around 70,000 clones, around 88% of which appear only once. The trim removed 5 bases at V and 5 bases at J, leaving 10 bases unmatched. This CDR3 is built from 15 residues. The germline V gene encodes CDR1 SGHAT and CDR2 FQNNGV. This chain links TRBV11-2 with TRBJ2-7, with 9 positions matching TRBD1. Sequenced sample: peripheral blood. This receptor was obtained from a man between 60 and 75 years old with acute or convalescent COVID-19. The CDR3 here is CASSLPPWDRDEQYF. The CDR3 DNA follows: TGTGCCAGCAGCCTGCCCCCCTGGGACAGGGACGAGCAGTACTTC. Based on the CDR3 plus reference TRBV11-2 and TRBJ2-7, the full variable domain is EAGVAQSPRYKIIEKRQSVAFWCNPISGHATLYWYQQILGQGPKLLIQFQNNGVVDDSQLPKDRFSAERLKGVDSTLKIQPAKLEDSAVYLCASSLPPWDRDEQYFGPGTRLTVT.